The subject of this entry is one TCR beta chain. Its specificity is unknown. The data are from a study of cytomegalovirus exposure and HLA in healthy donors. Study-wide background: Falling in the Caucasian-associated ancestry cluster were roughly 80% of approximately 410 genotyped donors.

The PCR made use of 60 Vbeta and 13 Jbeta primers. Methods used by the authors: Tens of millions of unique TCR beta chains, some 10 million of them shared, were counted by a later analysis. Sequenced by immunoSEQ multiplex PCR; TCRdb stores in-frame clones only, minus some. The V and J calls and clone size were taken over from that table, and D and trimming were inferred from the DNA. The profile shows 130,000 or so clones, 76% of them singletons. Study-level findings and limits: Among donors in an Asian-associated ancestry cluster, a later analysis reportedly found fewer N-insertions than the approximately 700-donor mean. By a later analysis, the bulk of CMV-associated TCR beta chains appeared HLA-restricted.

The material sequenced was PBMCs. This sequence originates from a female donor in good health and CMV-seropositive.

CDR3 bases: TGTGCCAGCTCACCACCGGGAGCGGAGGAGCTGTTTTTT. Protein sequence: CASSPPGAEELFF. The gene calls are TRBV18 and TRBJ2-2; perhaps TRBD2 as D (5 bases). This CDR3 is 13 amino acids long. Trimming shortened V by 0 bases and J by 10 bases, and 9 bases separated the two germline ends. The germline V gene encodes CDR1 KGHSH and CDR2 LQKENI.